This TCR beta chain was captured by sequencing in a study of identical twins. Notes on the study in general: Twins shared beta out-of-frame sequences in excess, but this excess was weaker.

This CDR3 is 16 amino acids long. V was pared by 5 bases and J by 1 base, with 9 bases of the junction left unmatched. Germline V gene data show CDR1 as SEHNR and CDR2 as FQNEAQ (reference sequence). The cDNA had a unique molecular identifier and a template-switch universal primer site. TCRdb independently ran MiXCR on the 5' RACE reads; one entry per CDR3 protein. The sample records roughly 720,000 distinct CDR3 sequences, 15% to 20% being singletons. With regard to this clonotype: Its specificity is unknown.

The same specimen was also included in a second study, on T cells expressing NK-cell markers. That paper states: Sorted T-cell subsets CD3+CD56+NKG2C+, CD3+CD56+NKG2C- and CD3+CD56-NKG2C+ were TCR beta-sequenced. There were seven HCMV-seropositive donors and one seronegative donor among the eight sequenced.

The sequence derives from a woman aged 18-35 years in good health. J is TRBJ2-3 and V is TRBV7-9, with TRBD2 identical over 7 bases. Material: PBMCs. The CDR3 protein is CASSPSGMDRTDTQYF. CDR3 sequence (DNA): TGTGCCAGCAGCCCAAGCGGGATGGACCGCACAGATACGCAGTATTTT.